This TCR beta chain was found in a study of T cell changes during pregnancy in multiple sclerosis. Germline CDR1 reads SGHKS; CDR2 reads YYEKEE (reference sequence). This CDR3 spans 15 amino acids. V dropped 0 bases and J dropped 0 bases, with 7 bases sitting between them. Repertoires were generated with immunoSEQ multiplex PCR, while TCRdb's copy carries only in-frame clones and drops some. The sample lists approximately 47,000 clones, roughly 89% occurring once. This sequence originates from a female donor with multiple sclerosis, enrolled in a pregnancy study. The chain employs TRBV5-5 and TRBJ1-3; no clear D. The sequencing used peripheral blood, collected in the first trimester of pregnancy. This chain's CDR3 is CASSLGLFSGNTIYF. The CDR3 DNA reads as TGTGCCAGCAGCTTGGGACTTTTCTCTGGAAACACCATATATTTT.